This T cell receptor (beta chain) derives from a study of T cell repertoires in cytomegalovirus infection. This clonotype came up a few times. Its antigen is still unknown. One entry per CDR3 protein results from TCRdb running MiXCR on the reads. The sample lists more than 250,000 distinct CDR3 sequences; just under 25% were seen once. The CDR3 has 18 amino acids. The junction had 16 bases not matched to a gene; V was cut back by 2 bases and J by 4 bases. Germline values: CDR1 DFQATT, CDR2 SNEGSKA (reference sequence). The chain couples TRBV20-1 to TRBJ1-5, with TRBD1 matching over 8 bases. The clonotype was recovered from a human donor in good health (CMV status not recorded). Some clones in this sample may be carry-over from other donors' samples. This sample comprised cultured PBMCs, obtained from culture after CMV antigen stimulation. The CDR3 sequence: CSARRTGNAKGRNQPQHF. For the CDR3, the DNA is TGCAGTGCTAGAAGGACAGGGAACGCGAAGGGGAGGAATCAGCCCCAGCATTTT.